The clone carrying this T cell receptor (beta chain) was detected many times. Its antigen is still unknown. The data were taken from a study of T cells after posttransplantation cyclophosphamide. Study results and caveats: After PTCy, TRB diversity resembled that of CNI/methotrexate controls.

The table came from immunoSEQ multiplex PCR; TCRdb's copy has only in-frame clones and leaves some out. Sampling found 16,000 or so clones, none seen once. Trimming at V came to 5 bases and at J to 2 bases, leaving 2 bases not matched to a gene. The CDR3 sequence is 13 residues long. Germline V gene sequence: CDR1 SGHAT, CDR2 FQNNGV. A marrow graft followed busulfan-fludarabine conditioning, with cyclophosphamide on days +3 and +4. This TCR came from a female patient in her 30s who received an allogeneic stem cell transplant from a related donor, was CMV-positive, and had no GVHD. Some T cells could come from the graft donor. This specimen was PBMCs, taken after allogeneic stem cell transplant with posttransplant cyclophosphamide. The chain recombines TRBV11-2 with TRBJ2-5, with TRBD1 matching 7 bases. The CDR3 nucleotides are TGTGCCAGCAGCCCGGGACAGCAAGAGACCCAGTACTTC. Amino acid sequence: CASSPGQQETQYF.